Below are 10 T cell receptor beta chains sequenced from a single sample in a study of blood T cell repertoires in COVID-19. Profiling relied on immunoSEQ multiplex PCR, and the TCRdb table lists in-frame clones only, not all of them. The table lists roughly 140,000 clones, 87% of them singletons. The source material was peripheral blood. These receptors all stem from a woman in her sixties or seventies with active or convalescent COVID-19.

The V gene is TRBV11-2, the J gene TRBJ1-5, with D possibly being TRBD1 (6 bases). The CDR3 runs 16 residues. The V gene's germline CDR1 is SGHAT and CDR2 FQNNGV. The germline V and J ends were trimmed by 0 bases and 3 bases, with 12 bases remaining between them. CDR3 loop: CASSLDYRVFNQPQHF. CDR3 nucleotides: TGTGCCAGCAGCTTAGATTACAGGGTATTCAATCAGCCCCAGCATTTT.

The rearrangement links TRBV6-5 to TRBJ2-2; 8 nucleotides agree with TRBD1. Germline V CDR1 and CDR2: MNHEY, SVGAGI. This CDR3 contains 15 residues. The V segment lost 7 bases and the J segment 2 bases; nucleotides outside the gene matches: 6. Here the CDR3 DNA reads TGTGCCAGCACCATGACAGGGGTAAACACCGGGGAGCTGTTTTTT. Its protein is CASTMTGVNTGELFF.

The chain joins TRBV29-1 to TRBJ1-4; D not resolved. Trimming pared 4 bases from V and 5 bases from J, leaving 11 bases between. The CDR3 length is 13 residues. Germline CDR1 reads SQVTM; CDR2 reads ANQGSEA. CDR3 in amino acids: CSVGGSGNEKLFF. Written as DNA, the CDR3 is TGCAGCGTTGGTGGATCCGGGAATGAAAAACTGTTTTTT.

The V call is TRBV6-6, the J call TRBJ1-1; no definite D call. CDR3 length: 12 residues. Germline values: CDR1 MNHNY, CDR2 SVGAGI (reference sequence). V was cut by 3 bases and J by 5 bases, with 7 bases left in between. The CDR3 nucleotides are TGTGCCAGCAGTTATACCAGGACTGAAGCTTTCTTT. Its translation: CASSYTRTEAFF.

The chain employs TRBV27 and TRBJ1-1, with D perhaps TRBD1 (5 bases). Trimming took off 6 bases at V and 0 bases at J, with 8 bases between the two ends. This CDR3 contains 13 residues. Germline V gene sequence: CDR1 MNHEY, CDR2 SMNVEV (reference sequence). The CDR3 sequence is CASSWGVNTEAFF. The CDR3 coding sequence is TGTGCCAGCAGCTGGGGGGTGAACACTGAAGCTTTCTTT.

The rearrangement links TRBV18 to TRBJ1-1, with D perhaps TRBD1 (5 bases). Deletions cut 3 bases from V and 3 bases from J, with 8 bases between. Germline CDR1 reads KGHSH; CDR2 reads LQKENI. The CDR3 runs to 13 residues. CDR3 protein: CASSPQGHTEAFF. The CDR3 nucleotides read TGTGCCAGCTCACCCCAGGGTCACACTGAAGCTTTCTTT. Looking up the rest from reference TRBV18 and TRBJ1-1 gives the full variable domain: NAGVMQNPRHLVRRRGQEARLRCSPMKGHSHVYWYRQLPEEGLKFMVYLQKENIIDESGMPKERFSAEFPKEGPSILRIQQVVRGDSAAYFCASSPQGHTEAFFGQGTRLTVV.

The V gene is TRBV11-2, the J gene TRBJ1-6; the D gene is possibly TRBD1 (5 bases). The CDR3 spans 16 residues. The germline CDR1 and CDR2 sequences are SGHAT and FQNNGV. The V end was cut by 1 base, the J end by 8 bases, with 15 bases between. CDR3 DNA: TGTGCCAGCAGCTTAGTACCAGGGAGGAAAGATTCACCCCTCCACTTT. Translation gives CASSLVPGRKDSPLHF.

The chain carries TRBV2 and TRBJ1-4, with 8 bases identical to TRBD1. The V segment lost 5 bases and the J segment 3 bases; nucleotides outside the gene matches: 5. The germline CDR1 and CDR2 sequences are SNHLY and FYNNEI. The CDR3 contains 15 residues. The CDR3 protein is CASSKTGDANEKLFF. CDR3 in DNA: TGTGCCAGCAGTAAGACAGGGGACGCTAATGAAAAACTGTTTTTT.

The chain couples TRBV5-1 to TRBJ2-5, with 12 positions matching TRBD1. The CDR3 is made up of 16 amino acids. J lost 5 bases, V lost 2 bases, and 7 bases had no gene match. Germline V CDR1 and CDR2: SGHRS, YFSETQ. CDR3 nucleotides: TGCGCCAGCAGCTTATCCGGGACAGGGGGCCTGGAGACCCAGTACTTC. As protein: CASSLSGTGGLETQYF.

The chain employs TRBV18 and TRBJ1-6; 8 bases fit TRBD1. J was trimmed by 8 bases and V by 3 bases; bases with no gene match: 6. The CDR3 spans 15 residues. Germline CDR1 KGHSH, CDR2 LQKENI. CDR3 residues: CASSPRQGSDSPLHF. The DNA of the CDR3 is TGTGCCAGCTCACCTAGACAGGGGTCTGATTCACCCCTCCACTTT.